This note documents a single TCR beta chain sequence. Its cognate antigen is unknown. Healthy and HIV-negative, the adult donors had no recent acute infections or vaccinations. The sample belongs to a study of shared clonotypes between healthy human individuals. Whole-study results and caveats: The diversity represented, both genetic and in exposure history, was limited by few donors. Across subsets, estimated richness was generally greater for naive than for memory populations.

Sequencing was performed with immunoSEQ multiplex PCR; in TCRdb, only in-frame clones are kept and a portion is missing. The sample has some 2,500,000 clones, roughly 90% seen once. The germline CDR1 and CDR2 sequences are SQVTM and ANQGSEA. V lost 0 bases and J lost 0; bases outside the gene matches: 6. The CDR3 runs to 16 residues. Sample: naive CD4+ T cells from PBMCs. This sample's subset: CD45RA+ positively selected. The chain carries TRBV29-1 and TRBJ2-5; TRBD1 agrees at 8 bases. The source is a man between 18 and 35 years old in good health. Some clones in this sample may be carry-over from other donors' samples. The CDR3 nucleotides read TGCAGCGTTGAAGAATTGACAGGGGTCTACCAAGAGACCCAGTACTTC. The encoded protein is CSVEELTGVYQETQYF.